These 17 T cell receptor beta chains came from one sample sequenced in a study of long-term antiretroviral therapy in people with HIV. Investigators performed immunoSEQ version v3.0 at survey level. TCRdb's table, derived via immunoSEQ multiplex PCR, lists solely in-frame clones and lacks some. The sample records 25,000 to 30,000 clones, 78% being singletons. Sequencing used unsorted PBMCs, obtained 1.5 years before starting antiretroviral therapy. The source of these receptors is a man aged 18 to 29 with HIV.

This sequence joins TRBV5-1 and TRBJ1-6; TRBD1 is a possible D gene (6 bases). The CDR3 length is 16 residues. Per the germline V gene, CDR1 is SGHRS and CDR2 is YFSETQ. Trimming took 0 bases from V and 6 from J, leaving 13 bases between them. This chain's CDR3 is CASSLVRTESNSPLHF. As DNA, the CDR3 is TGCGCCAGCAGCTTGGTCCGGACAGAAAGTAATTCACCCCTCCACTTT. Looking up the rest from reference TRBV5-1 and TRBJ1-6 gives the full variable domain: KAGVTQTPRYLIKTRGQQVTLSCSPISGHRSVSWYQQTPGQGLQFLFEYFSETQRNKGNFPGRFSGRQFSNSRSEMNVSTLELGDSALYLCASSLVRTESNSPLHFGNGTRLTVT.

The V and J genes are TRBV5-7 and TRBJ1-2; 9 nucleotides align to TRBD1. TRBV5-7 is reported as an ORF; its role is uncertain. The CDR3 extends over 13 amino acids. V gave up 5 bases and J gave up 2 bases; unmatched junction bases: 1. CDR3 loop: CASRGTGNYGYTF. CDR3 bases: TGTGCCAGCAGGGGGACAGGGAACTATGGCTACACCTTC.

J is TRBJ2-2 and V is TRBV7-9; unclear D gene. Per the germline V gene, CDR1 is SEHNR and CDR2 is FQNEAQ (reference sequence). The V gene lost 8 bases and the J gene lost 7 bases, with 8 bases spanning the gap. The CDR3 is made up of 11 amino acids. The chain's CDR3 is CASAWGGELFF. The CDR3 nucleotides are TGTGCCAGCGCCTGGGGCGGGGAGCTGTTTTTT.

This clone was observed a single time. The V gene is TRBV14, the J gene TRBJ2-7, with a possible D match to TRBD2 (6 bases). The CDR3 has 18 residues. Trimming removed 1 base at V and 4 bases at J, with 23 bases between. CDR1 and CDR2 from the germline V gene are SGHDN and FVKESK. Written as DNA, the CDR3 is TGTGCCAGCAGCCAAGCGCGGGGCAGGCCGCCGTTCAAATACGAGCAGTACTTC. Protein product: CASSQARGRPPFKYEQYF.

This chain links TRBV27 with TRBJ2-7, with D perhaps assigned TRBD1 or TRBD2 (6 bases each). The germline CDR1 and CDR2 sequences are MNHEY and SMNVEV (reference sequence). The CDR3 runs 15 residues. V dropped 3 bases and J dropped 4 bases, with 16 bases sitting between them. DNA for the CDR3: TGTGCCAGCAGTTTCGTTGTGGGGGGCAGATACGAGCAGTACTTC. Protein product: CASSFVVGGRYEQYF.

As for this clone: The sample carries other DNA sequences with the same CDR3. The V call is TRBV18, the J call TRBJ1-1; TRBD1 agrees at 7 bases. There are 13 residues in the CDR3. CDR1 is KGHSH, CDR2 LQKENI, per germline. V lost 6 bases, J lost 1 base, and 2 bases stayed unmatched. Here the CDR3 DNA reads TGTGCCAGCTCTGGACAGGCGAACACTGAAGCTTTCTTT. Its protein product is CASSGQANTEAFF. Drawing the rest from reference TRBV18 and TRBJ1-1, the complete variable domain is NAGVMQNPRHLVRRRGQEARLRCSPMKGHSHVYWYRQLPEEGLKFMVYLQKENIIDESGMPKERFSAEFPKEGPSILRIQQVVRGDSAAYFCASSGQANTEAFFGQGTRLTVV.

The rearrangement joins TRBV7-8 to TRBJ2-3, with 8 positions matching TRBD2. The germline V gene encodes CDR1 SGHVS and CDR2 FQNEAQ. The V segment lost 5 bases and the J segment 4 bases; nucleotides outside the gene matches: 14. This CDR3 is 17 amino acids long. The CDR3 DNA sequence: TGTGCCAGCAGCCGGCGGGGGGCAGGGGATCCGCCAGATACGCAGTATTTT. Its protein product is CASSRRGAGDPPDTQYF.

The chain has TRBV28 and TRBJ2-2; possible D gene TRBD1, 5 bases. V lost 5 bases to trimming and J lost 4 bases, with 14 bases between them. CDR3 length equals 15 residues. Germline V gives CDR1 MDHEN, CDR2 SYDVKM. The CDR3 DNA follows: TGTGCCAGCAGTCATTACAGGCAGGGCACCGGGGAGCTGTTTTTT. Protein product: CASSHYRQGTGELFF.

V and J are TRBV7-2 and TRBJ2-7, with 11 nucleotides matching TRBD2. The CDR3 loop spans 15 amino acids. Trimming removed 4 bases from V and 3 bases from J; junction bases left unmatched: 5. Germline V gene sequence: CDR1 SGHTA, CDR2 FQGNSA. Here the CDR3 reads CASSSTSGGYYEQYF. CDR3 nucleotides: TGTGCCAGCAGCTCCACTAGCGGGGGTTACTACGAGCAGTACTTC.

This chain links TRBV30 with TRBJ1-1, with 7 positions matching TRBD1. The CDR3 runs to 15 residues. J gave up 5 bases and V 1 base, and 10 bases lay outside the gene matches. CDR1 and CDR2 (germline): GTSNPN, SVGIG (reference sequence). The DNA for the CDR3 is TGTGCCTGGAGTGATGGAGGACAGGAGTCTACTGAAGCTTTCTTT. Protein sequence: CAWSDGGQESTEAFF.

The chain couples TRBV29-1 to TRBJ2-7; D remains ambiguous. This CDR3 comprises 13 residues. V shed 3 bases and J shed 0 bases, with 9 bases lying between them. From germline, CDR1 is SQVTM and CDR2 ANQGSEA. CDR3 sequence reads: CSVEAAHSYEQYF. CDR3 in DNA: TGCAGCGTTGAGGCAGCCCACTCCTACGAGCAGTACTTC.

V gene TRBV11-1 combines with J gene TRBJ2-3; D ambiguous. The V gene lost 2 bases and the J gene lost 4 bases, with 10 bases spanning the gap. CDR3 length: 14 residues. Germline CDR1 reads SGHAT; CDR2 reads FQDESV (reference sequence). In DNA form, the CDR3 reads TGTGCCAGCAGCTTATGGTCCAGATCAGATACGCAGTATTTT. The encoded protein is CASSLWSRSDTQYF.

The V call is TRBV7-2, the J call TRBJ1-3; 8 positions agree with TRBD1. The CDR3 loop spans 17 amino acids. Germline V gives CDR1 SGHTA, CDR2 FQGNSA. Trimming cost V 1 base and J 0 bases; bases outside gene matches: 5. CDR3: CASSLVGTGHSGNTIYF. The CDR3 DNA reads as TGTGCCAGCAGCTTAGTAGGGACAGGCCACTCTGGAAACACCATATATTTT.

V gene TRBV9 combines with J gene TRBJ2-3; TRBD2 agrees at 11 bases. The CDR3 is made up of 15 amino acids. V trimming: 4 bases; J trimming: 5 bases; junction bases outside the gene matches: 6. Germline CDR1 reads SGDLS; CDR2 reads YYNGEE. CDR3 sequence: CASSPTSGSQDTQYF. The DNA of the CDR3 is TGTGCCAGCAGCCCCACTAGCGGGAGTCAAGATACGCAGTATTTT.

CDR3 coding DNA: TGTGCCAGCAGCCAAGAAAGTTTCGTAATAGCGGGAGTTGATACGCAGTATTTT. Protein: CASSQESFVIAGVDTQYF. The rearrangement links TRBV4-2 to TRBJ2-3, with 9 bases matching TRBD2. V trimming: 0 bases; J trimming: 6 bases; junction bases outside the gene matches: 13. The length of the CDR3 is 18 residues. In germline, CDR1 is LGHNA, CDR2 YNFKEQ.

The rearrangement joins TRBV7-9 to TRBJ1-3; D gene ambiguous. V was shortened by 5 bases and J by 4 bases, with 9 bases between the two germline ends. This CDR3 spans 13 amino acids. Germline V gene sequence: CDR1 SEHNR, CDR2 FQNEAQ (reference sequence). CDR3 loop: CASSNMGGNTIYF. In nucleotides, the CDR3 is TGTGCCAGCAGCAATATGGGGGGAAACACCATATATTTT.

In DNA form, the CDR3 reads TGCAGCGCCATCCAAGGGGGCACGTACTATGGCTACACCTTC. Translated, it gives CSAIQGGTYYGYTF. The chain joins TRBV29-1 to TRBJ1-2, with 7 bases that match TRBD1. Germline loops: CDR1 SQVTM, CDR2 ANQGSEA. Unmatched junction bases numbered 11, after V lost 7 bases and J lost 3 bases. CDR3 length equals 14 residues.